The clone carrying this TCR beta chain was counted only a few times. The antigen remains undetermined. Germline V gives CDR1 MNHNS, CDR2 SASEGT. The CDR3 is made up of 15 amino acids. Between the trimmed V and J ends, which lost 6 bases and 8 bases, there was a span of 17 bases. The data were taken from a study of Graves' ophthalmopathy and Graves' hyperthyroidism. Study-level results: Blood also held most thyroid clonotypes expanded above 0.001 frequency.

A duration under 3 months, NOSPECS ≥4, CAS ≥3 and moderate-to-severe activity characterized the donors with ophthalmopathy. Exclusion covered patients with other autoimmune diseases or uncontrolled infections (as well as pregnancy or lactation). TCR beta CDR3 regions were amplified from RNA transcripts. HTBI primers were used in a first-round RT-PCR, which preceded a second-round multiplex PCR. TCRdb independently ran MiXCR on the multiplex PCR reads; one entry per CDR3 protein. The repertoire includes approximately 500,000 distinct CDR3 sequences, about an eighth of them detected once, and over 8% sits in the top ten.

Input material: blood. The clonotype was recovered from a woman in her 30s with Graves' ophthalmopathy. The chain uses TRBV6-1 and TRBJ1-6; no definite D call. The chain's CDR3 is CASSHGVWFDSPLHF. CDR3 in DNA: TGTGCCAGCAGCCACGGTGTCTGGTTCGATTCACCCCTCCACTTT.